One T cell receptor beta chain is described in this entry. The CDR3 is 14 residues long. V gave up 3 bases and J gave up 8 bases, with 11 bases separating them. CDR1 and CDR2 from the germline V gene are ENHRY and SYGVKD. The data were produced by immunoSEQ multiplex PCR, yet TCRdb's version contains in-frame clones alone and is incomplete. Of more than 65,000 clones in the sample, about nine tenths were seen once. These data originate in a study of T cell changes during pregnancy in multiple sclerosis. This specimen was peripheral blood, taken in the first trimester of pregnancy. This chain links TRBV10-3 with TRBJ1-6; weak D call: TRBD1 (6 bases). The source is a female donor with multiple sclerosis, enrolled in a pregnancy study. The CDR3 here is CAISEGGADSPLHF. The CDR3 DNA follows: TGTGCCATCAGTGAAGGGGGGGCGGATTCACCCCTCCACTTT.